The 3 T cell receptor beta chains presented below share a single source sample, sequenced in a study of T cell changes during pregnancy in multiple sclerosis. Only in-frame clones appear in the TCRdb table, and some are missing; sequencing was by immunoSEQ multiplex PCR. Of around 70,000 clones listed, roughly 92% were seen once; the top ten hold 3.7%. The sample consisted of peripheral blood, taken after pregnancy. These receptors were taken from a female donor in good health, enrolled as a control in a pregnancy study.

The rearrangement joins TRBV7-3 to TRBJ2-1, with D tentatively TRBD2 (6 bases). V was pared by 2 bases and J by 2 bases, with 10 bases between. This CDR3 region has 15 residues. Germline V CDR1 and CDR2: SGHTA, FQGTGA. In DNA form, the CDR3 reads TGTGCCAGCAGCTTAGGGCCGGGAGCCTACAATGAGCAGTTCTTC. Translating gives CASSLGPGAYNEQFF. Full variable domain (rest looked up from reference TRBV7-3 and TRBJ2-1): GAGVSQTPSNKVTEKGKYVELRCDPISGHTALYWYRQSLGQGPEFLIYFQGTGAADDSGLPNDRFFAVRPEGSVSTLKIQRTERGDSAVYLCASSLGPGAYNEQFFGPGTRLTVL.

The chain combines TRBV6-4 with TRBJ2-5; 14 nucleotides align to TRBD2. The CDR3 consists of 16 residues. CDR1 MRHNA and CDR2 SNTAGT come from the germline V gene. The junction had 2 bases not matched to a gene; V was cut back by 0 bases and J by 5 bases. CDR3 nucleotide sequence: TGTGCCAGCAGTGACTCGACTAGCGGGGGGGCCGAGACCCAGTACTTC. Encoded protein: CASSDSTSGGAETQYF.

The chain combines TRBV28 with TRBJ2-1; 7 positions agree with TRBD1. V dropped 4 bases and J dropped 5; count of bases not matched to a gene: 14. Germline assignment: CDR1 MDHEN and CDR2 SYDVKM. This CDR3 has 17 residues. In nucleotides, the CDR3 is TGTGCCAGCAGTTCTGGAATTTTGACAGGGCACGACAATGAGCAGTTCTTC. Translated, it gives CASSSGILTGHDNEQFF.